This record covers a single TCR beta chain. The antigen is not known. Trimming shortened V by 3 bases and J by 6 bases, and 13 bases separated the two germline ends. The CDR3 is 14 amino acids. CDR1 SNHLY and CDR2 FYNNEI come from the germline V gene. The sample is drawn from a study of CD8+ T cells in alopecia areata. Notes on the study in general: Between patients, shared TCR sequences were less clear than in mice. This was possibly due in part to HLA diversity in the patient population.

Reverse transcribed after extraction, RNA yielded cDNA as the sequencing template. Only in-frame clones appear in the TCRdb table, and some are missing; sequencing was by immunoSEQ multiplex PCR. The data show 90,000 to 120,000 clones, roughly 64% seen once. Material for sequencing was CD8+ T cells sorted from blood. The V gene is TRBV2, the J gene TRBJ2-3; D is possibly TRBD2 (6 bases). This TCR came from a human donor in good health. The CDR3 here is CASSDLRAGDTQYF. CDR3 DNA sequence: TGTGCCAGCAGTGATCTCAGGGCGGGGGATACGCAGTATTTT.